This TCR beta chain appears in the sequencing data of a study of blood T cell repertoires in COVID-19. At the level of the study: There were acute and convalescent COVID-19 samples, and they came from the United States, Italy and Spain. T cells, B-cell-depleted T cells, or PBMCs supplied cDNA or gDNA.

This clone showed up just once. The CDR3 contains 14 residues. CDR1 and CDR2 from the germline V gene are LNHDA and SQIVND (reference sequence). V shed 1 base and J shed 3 bases, with 9 bases lying between them. Original data processing: How many nucleated cells were present was estimated from reference gene primer amplification. This table comes from immunoSEQ multiplex PCR, and its TCRdb copy is limited to in-frame clones, with some not included. Clone size and the V and J calls come from that table; the DNA yielded D and trimming. The table lists about 380,000 clones, 90% of them singletons. V is TRBV19 and J is TRBJ1-2, with D perhaps matching TRBD1 (5 bases). Input material: peripheral blood. The clonotype originates from a man between 18 and 35 years old with active or convalescent COVID-19. The CDR3, as DNA: TGTGCCAGTAGTATAGTGACAGTACACTATGGCTACACCTTC. Its translation: CASSIVTVHYGYTF. Filled out from reference TRBV19 and TRBJ1-2, the complete variable domain reads DGGITQSPKYLFRKEGQNVTLSCEQNLNHDAMYWYRQDPGQGLRLIYYSQIVNDFQKGDIAEGYSVSREKKESFPLTVTSAQKNPTAFYLCASSIVTVHYGYTFGSGTRLTVV.